This section outlines one T cell receptor beta chain sequence together with its context. The data originate from a study of blood T cell repertoires in COVID-19. Study background: There were acute and convalescent COVID-19 samples, and they came from the United States, Italy and Spain. T cells, B-cell-depleted T cells, or PBMCs supplied cDNA or gDNA.

The CDR3 has 15 amino acids. J gave up 0 bases and V 5 bases, and 7 bases lay outside the gene matches. Germline V CDR1 and CDR2: LNHDA, SQIVND (reference sequence). Profiling relied on immunoSEQ multiplex PCR, and the TCRdb table lists in-frame clones only, not all of them. The data contain 84,000 or so clones, 83% of them singletons. The sample taken for sequencing was peripheral blood. The chain has TRBV19 and TRBJ2-7, with 7 bases identical to TRBD2. The TCR originated in a woman of 80 years or more with acute or convalescent COVID-19. DNA of the CDR3: TGTGCCAGTAGTCACTCTAGCGGAAGCTCCTACGAGCAGTACTTC. Translating gives CASSHSSGSSYEQYF.